The following is a T cell receptor (beta chain) sequence with its context. The antigen is unknown. As to time point: pre-sensitization, week 0. Treatment noted: therapeutic diphenylcyclopropenone sensitization with weekly scalp DPC. Each patch-test visit's blood sample preceded patch application. These data are taken from a study of human T cells and chemical hapten exposure. The overall study: TCR yields differed between samples (mainly from small differences in pooled library volume). Study-wide points: No shift was seen in TCRs above 1 in 1000 frequency with DPC sensitization.

The ends were cut back, 5 bases at V and 6 bases at J, with 17 bases in the middle. The CDR3 is made up of 14 amino acids. Original analysis: Samples ranged from roughly 20,000 to 750,000 TCRs, with a median of approximately 96,000. TCRdb reanalysed the RACE reads using MiXCR and keeps one entry per CDR3 protein. These V and J calls are TCRdb output, not the study's own analysis. The table includes under 300,000 distinct CDR3 sequences, about 8.1% detected once. Here the sequenced sample was whole blood, taken in connection with sensitization to the hapten diphenylcyclopropenone (DPC). V is TRBV12-3 or TRBV12-4 and J is TRBJ2-7, with D possibly being TRBD1 (5 bases). The clonotype originates from a woman in her thirties or forties with alopecia areata. Some clones in this sample may be carry-over from other donors' samples. The CDR3 region is CASSPEGVTGEQYF. For the CDR3, the DNA is TGTGCCAGCAGTCCAGAAGGGGTCACCGGCGAGCAGTACTTC.